The present T cell receptor (beta chain) was sequenced within a study of CD8 T cells in Susac syndrome. The authors sequenced TCR beta from blood CD8+ and CD4+ T cells. Purification of the CD8+ and CD4+ T cells relied on negative isolation, and TEMRA cells underwent FACS enrichment. RNA in amounts of roughly 0.5 to 1 ug was reverse transcribed with random hexamers. Amplification of TCR beta CDR3 used immunoSEQ multiplex PCR across 54 Vbeta and 13 Jbeta. TCRdb re-called the immunoSEQ multiplex PCR reads through MiXCR, storing one row per CDR3 protein. The sample shows approximately 170,000 distinct CDR3 sequences, around 90% of them seen only once. Germline values: CDR1 SGHTA, CDR2 FQGNSA. The length of the CDR3 is 14 residues. Trimming removed 5 bases from V and 7 bases from J; junction bases left unmatched: 4. This clonotype was observed a handful of times.

The specimen was CD4+ T cells from PBMCs. V gene TRBV7-2 combines with J gene TRBJ1-4; the match to TRBD1 covers 10 bases. This receptor was obtained from a human donor in good health. CDR3 coding DNA: TGTGCCAGCAGCCTGGGACAGGGGAGTGAAAAACTGTTTTTT. Translated: CASSLGQGSEKLFF.